This T cell receptor beta chain was profiled in a study of molecular identifiers for immune sequencing clone quantification. Study-wide background: Replicate RNA from 20,000 or 100,000 naive CD8 T cells formed five aliquots; four were sequenced.

This clonotype was observed a single time. Its antigen is unidentified. Generation of bulk TCR libraries relied on previously described methods and listed TCR primers. Each CDR3 protein gets one entry after TCRdb re-called the PCR reads with MiXCR. Altogether 400,000 to 600,000 distinct CDR3 sequences are present, around 23% being singletons, with the ten largest covering just over 0.75%. Findings and limits, study-wide: Barcodes shared by identical TCR molecules could lead to underestimated sizes of highly expanded clones. Clonotypes topping 20 RNA copies carried over 97% of effector molecules but under 1% of naive ones.

The CDR3 covers 13 residues. The V gene's germline CDR1 is DFQATT and CDR2 SNEGSKA (reference sequence). V was cut by 3 bases and J by 3 bases, with 9 bases left in between. Sequenced sample: naive CD8+ T cells from blood, with Jurkat cell RNA spiked in. Subset reported: FACS-sorted CD8+CD4-CCR7+CD45RA+ naive T cells. The sequence derives from a human donor in good health. Some libraries in this study had Jurkat cell RNA spiked in. The chain is built from TRBV20-1 and TRBJ2-1; no clear D. CDR3 DNA: TGCAGTGCTAGGGCGGTGCACTACAATGAGCAGTTCTTC. It encodes CSARAVHYNEQFF.